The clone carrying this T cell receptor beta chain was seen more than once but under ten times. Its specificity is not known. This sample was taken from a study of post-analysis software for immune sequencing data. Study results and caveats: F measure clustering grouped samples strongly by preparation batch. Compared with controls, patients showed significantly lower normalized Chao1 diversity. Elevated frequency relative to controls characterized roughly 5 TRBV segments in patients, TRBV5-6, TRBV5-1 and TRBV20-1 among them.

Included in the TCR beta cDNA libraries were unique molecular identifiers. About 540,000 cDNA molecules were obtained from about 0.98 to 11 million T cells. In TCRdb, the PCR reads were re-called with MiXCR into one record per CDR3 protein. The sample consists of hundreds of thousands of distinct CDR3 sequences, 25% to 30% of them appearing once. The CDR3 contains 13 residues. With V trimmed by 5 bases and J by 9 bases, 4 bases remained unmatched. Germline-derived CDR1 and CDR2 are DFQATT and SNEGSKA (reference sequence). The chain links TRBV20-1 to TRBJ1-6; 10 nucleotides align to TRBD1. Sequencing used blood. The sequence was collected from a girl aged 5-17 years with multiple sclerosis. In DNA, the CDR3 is TGCAGTGCTGGGGACAGGGGAAGTTCACCCCTCCACTTT. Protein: CSAGDRGSSPLHF.